The rows below give T cell receptor beta chains drawn from one sample of a study of CD8+ T cells in alopecia areata. Using immunoSEQ multiplex PCR, the repertoire was profiled, and TCRdb retains in-frame clones only, with some absent. The table lists 140,000 to 150,000 clones, about 51% of them singletons. Sequencing used CD4+ T cells sorted from blood, obtained at week 0. Every receptor here comes from a human donor with alopecia areata. Each CDR3 is given with its conserved first and last residue. Fields, in order: D gene, clone size, V gene, J gene, CDR3 DNA, CDR3 protein. D genes are given only for firm matches. Not all rows give a size; the values are once, few, many and, for expanded clones, a class.

D gene: TRBD2
clone size: .
V gene: TRBV11-2
J gene: TRBJ2-5
CDR3 DNA: TGTGCCAGCAGCTTTGTTACGGGAGGCCGAGGGGAGACCCAGTACTTC
CDR3 protein: CASSFVTGGRGETQYF

D gene: .
clone size: few
V gene: TRBV7-8
J gene: TRBJ1-2
CDR3 DNA: TGTGCCAGCAGCTATTCCGGGGATAACTATGGCTACACCTTC
CDR3 protein: CASSYSGDNYGYTF

D gene: TRBD1
clone size: few
V gene: TRBV25-1
J gene: TRBJ2-1
CDR3 DNA: TGTGCCAGCAGTGAGCCGGGACAGGGAGGGAGGAGGTTCTTC
CDR3 protein: CASSEPGQGGRRFF

D gene: .
clone size: few
V gene: TRBV29-1
J gene: TRBJ2-1
CDR3 DNA: TGCAGGGTAGACAGCTACAATGAGCAGTTCTTC
CDR3 protein: CRVDSYNEQFF

D gene: .
clone size: .
V gene: TRBV29-1
J gene: TRBJ2-6
CDR3 DNA: TGCAGCGTAGACTCTGGGGCCAACGTCCTGACTTTC
CDR3 protein: CSVDSGANVLTF

D gene: .
clone size: .
V gene: TRBV29-1
J gene: TRBJ2-6
CDR3 DNA: TGCAGCGTTGCTGGCTCTGGGGCCAACGTCCTGACTTTC
CDR3 protein: CSVAGSGANVLTF

D gene: .
clone size: few
V gene: TRBV6-5
J gene: TRBJ1-2
CDR3 DNA: TGTGCCAGCAGTTTCGAGGGAATAGGCTATGGCTACACCTTC
CDR3 protein: CASSFEGIGYGYTF

D gene: .
clone size: .
V gene: TRBV5-6
J gene: TRBJ2-2
CDR3 DNA: TGTGCCAGCAGCTTGGCCTCCTCGGGACTCAGAACCGGGGAGCTGTTTTTT
CDR3 protein: CASSLASSGLRTGELFF

D gene: .
clone size: .
V gene: TRBV29-1
J gene: TRBJ1-1
CDR3 DNA: TGCAGCGTTGAAAGCCGGGGGCTTGAAGCTTTCTTT
CDR3 protein: CSVESRGLEAFF

D gene: .
clone size: few
V gene: TRBV23-1
J gene: TRBJ2-3
CDR3 DNA: TGCGCCAGCAGTCTGGGGGGAGATACGCAGTATTTT
CDR3 protein: CASSLGGDTQYF

D gene: .
clone size: .
V gene: TRBV6-5
J gene: TRBJ2-7
CDR3 DNA: TGTGCCAGTCAACACCCCAGCTCCTACGAGCAGTACTTC
CDR3 protein: CASQHPSSYEQYF

D gene: TRBD1
clone size: few
V gene: TRBV15
J gene: TRBJ2-5
CDR3 DNA: TGTGCCACCAGCAGAGATATGGGACAGGGCCAAGAGACCCAGTACTTC
CDR3 protein: CATSRDMGQGQETQYF

D gene: .
clone size: .
V gene: TRBV6-4
J gene: TRBJ1-1
CDR3 DNA: TGTGCCCGACGACGGAACACTGAAGCTTTCTTT
CDR3 protein: CARRRNTEAFF

D gene: .
clone size: few
V gene: TRBV18
J gene: TRBJ2-7
CDR3 DNA: TGTGCCAGCTCTGTCGGACAGCCCTACGAGCAGTACTTC
CDR3 protein: CASSVGQPYEQYF

D gene: .
clone size: .
V gene: TRBV6-5
J gene: TRBJ2-7
CDR3 DNA: TGTGCCAGCAGTGCACTAAACAGTTTGCTGTACTTC
CDR3 protein: CASSALNSLLYF

D gene: .
clone size: .
V gene: TRBV30
J gene: TRBJ1-1
CDR3 DNA: TGTGCCTGGAGTCGGCGCAGGGAGAACACTGAAGCTTTCTTT
CDR3 protein: CAWSRRRENTEAFF

D gene: .
clone size: few
V gene: TRBV7-2
J gene: TRBJ2-3
CDR3 DNA: TGTGCCAGCAGCTTCCGGGACTCAGATACGCAGTATTTT
CDR3 protein: CASSFRDSDTQYF

D gene: .
clone size: .
V gene: TRBV4-1
J gene: TRBJ2-1
CDR3 DNA: TGCGCCACCGATGATCCGGGACGGCCCTACAATGAGCAGTTCTTC
CDR3 protein: CATDDPGRPYNEQFF

D gene: TRBD1
clone size: few
V gene: TRBV4-3
J gene: TRBJ2-7
CDR3 DNA: TGCGCCAGCAGCCAAGCATGGCCGGGACAGTCCTACGAGCAGTACTTC
CDR3 protein: CASSQAWPGQSYEQYF

D gene: TRBD1
clone size: .
V gene: TRBV2
J gene: TRBJ1-2
CDR3 DNA: TGTGCCAGCAGTGAGACAGGGACATGGGGCTACACCTTC
CDR3 protein: CASSETGTWGYTF

D gene: .
clone size: .
V gene: TRBV20-1
J gene: TRBJ1-1
CDR3 DNA: TGCAGTGTTGAACAGAACACTGAAGCTTTCTTT
CDR3 protein: CSVEQNTEAFF

D gene: .
clone size: few
V gene: TRBV7-3
J gene: TRBJ2-1
CDR3 DNA: TGTGCCAGCAGCCCCGACAGGAACAACATCCAGGGTCAGTTCTTC
CDR3 protein: CASSPDRNNIQGQFF

D gene: .
clone size: .
V gene: TRBV5-4
J gene: TRBJ2-2
CDR3 DNA: TGTGCCAGCAGCCCTCTCAGGGGGAACACCGGGGAGCTGTTTTTT
CDR3 protein: CASSPLRGNTGELFF

D gene: TRBD1
clone size: many
V gene: TRBV23-1
J gene: TRBJ1-2
CDR3 DNA: TGCGCCAGCAGTCAATCGGGGACAGCTAACTATGGCTACACCTTC
CDR3 protein: CASSQSGTANYGYTF

D gene: TRBD1
clone size: .
V gene: TRBV6-5
J gene: TRBJ2-7
CDR3 DNA: TGTGCCAGCAGCTACCTCCCCGGGACAGGGGAATACGAGCAGTACTTC
CDR3 protein: CASSYLPGTGEYEQYF

D gene: .
clone size: few
V gene: TRBV19
J gene: TRBJ1-5
CDR3 DNA: TGTGCCAGTAGAGATGGGGGCAGCGGCAATCAGCCCCAGCATTTT
CDR3 protein: CASRDGGSGNQPQHF

D gene: .
clone size: few
V gene: TRBV30
J gene: TRBJ2-7
CDR3 DNA: TGTGCCTGGAGCAGGGGGAGGGAAACCTACGAGCAGTACTTC
CDR3 protein: CAWSRGRETYEQYF

D gene: .
clone size: few
V gene: TRBV15
J gene: TRBJ1-1
CDR3 DNA: TGTGCCACCAGCCTGGAACGGGTGAGCACTGAAGCTTTCTTT
CDR3 protein: CATSLERVSTEAFF

D gene: .
clone size: .
V gene: TRBV29-1
J gene: TRBJ2-7
CDR3 DNA: TGCAGCGGACGGGGGCTTTGGGGCGAGCAGTACTTC
CDR3 protein: CSGRGLWGEQYF

D gene: .
clone size: .
V gene: TRBV15
J gene: TRBJ2-5
CDR3 DNA: TGTGCCACCAGCAGAGAGGGGTCGCGAGAGACCCAGTACTTC
CDR3 protein: CATSREGSRETQYF